This T cell receptor beta chain is from a study of blood T cell repertoires in COVID-19. At the level of the study: Sites in the United States, Italy and Spain provided acute and convalescent COVID-19 samples. T cells, B-cell-depleted T cells, or PBMCs supplied cDNA or gDNA.

Authors' analysis steps: Quantification of nucleated cells was approximated via reference gene primer amplification. Assay used: immunoSEQ multiplex PCR; TCRdb lists only in-frame clones, some missing. The D gene and trimming were derived from the DNA, and the V and J assignments and clone size from that table. Of 150,000 to 200,000 clones listed, about 90% are singletons. Germline loops: CDR1 SGHTA, CDR2 FQGNSA. The V and J ends lost 0 bases and 4 bases respectively, with 10 bases between them. The CDR3 totals 15 residues. The receptor comes from a man aged 25-45 years with COVID-19, enrolled during active disease. The sample consisted of peripheral blood. The chain combines TRBV7-2 with TRBJ1-3; D remains unclear. This CDR3 is CASSLASGSGNTIYF. CDR3 DNA: TGTGCCAGCAGCTTAGCTTCGGGTTCCGGAAACACCATATATTTT.